These T cell receptor beta chains were read from a single sample in a study of shared clonotypes between healthy human individuals. Measured with immunoSEQ multiplex PCR; TCRdb has only the in-frame clones, and not every one. The sample carries roughly 700,000 clones, less than 85% recorded once. The material sequenced was memory CD4+ T cells sorted from blood. These TCRs come from a woman in her 30s in good health. The CDR3 runs from the conserved cysteine through the conserved F or W. The order of the fields is V gene, clone size, D gene, J gene, CDR3 protein, CDR3 DNA. D genes are given only for firm matches. Only part of the rows carry a size: once, few, many, or a class if the clone is expanded.

v_call: TRBV10-2
clone_size: -
d_call: TRBD2
j_call: TRBJ2-4
cdr3_aa: CASTVRSGRDIQYF
cdr3_nt: TGCGCCAGCACGGTCCGGAGCGGGAGGGACATTCAGTACTTC

v_call: TRBV9
clone_size: -
d_call: -
j_call: TRBJ1-1
cdr3_aa: CASSVQDMNTEAFF
cdr3_nt: TGTGCCAGCAGCGTACAAGACATGAACACTGAAGCTTTCTTT

v_call: TRBV28
clone_size: once
d_call: -
j_call: TRBJ1-5
cdr3_aa: CASRRTRGQPQHF
cdr3_nt: TGTGCCAGCAGACGGACCAGGGGCCAGCCCCAGCATTTT

v_call: TRBV11-3
clone_size: few
d_call: TRBD2
j_call: TRBJ2-2
cdr3_aa: CASSLGKTSGSNGELFF
cdr3_nt: TGTGCCAGCAGCTTAGGGAAGACTAGCGGGAGTAACGGGGAGCTGTTTTTT

v_call: TRBV5-1
clone_size: once
d_call: -
j_call: TRBJ2-5
cdr3_aa: CASSLTGTASQETQYF
cdr3_nt: TGCGCCAGCAGCTTAACCGGGACTGCTTCCCAAGAGACCCAGTACTTC

v_call: TRBV6-1
clone_size: -
d_call: -
j_call: TRBJ1-5
cdr3_aa: CASSEATDSYQPQHF
cdr3_nt: TGTGCCAGCAGTGAAGCCACGGACAGTTATCAGCCCCAGCATTTT

v_call: TRBV29-1
clone_size: -
d_call: TRBD2
j_call: TRBJ2-4
cdr3_aa: CSVVGLAAKNIQYF
cdr3_nt: TGCAGCGTTGTGGGACTAGCGGCCAAAAACATTCAGTACTTC

v_call: TRBV6-6
clone_size: few
d_call: TRBD2
j_call: TRBJ2-7
cdr3_aa: CASSYRLAGDYEQYF
cdr3_nt: TGTGCCAGCAGTTACCGACTAGCGGGAGACTACGAGCAGTACTTC

v_call: TRBV6-5
clone_size: -
d_call: -
j_call: TRBJ1-5
cdr3_aa: CASSLDSLNQPQHF
cdr3_nt: TGTGCCAGCAGCCTAGACAGCTTGAATCAGCCCCAGCATTTT

v_call: TRBV25-1
clone_size: -
d_call: -
j_call: TRBJ2-7
cdr3_aa: CASSDHRGLGFYEQYF
cdr3_nt: TGTGCCAGCAGTGACCACAGGGGACTAGGGTTCTACGAGCAGTACTTC

v_call: TRBV6-1
clone_size: -
d_call: TRBD2
j_call: TRBJ2-2
cdr3_aa: CASSGGLALPGELFF
cdr3_nt: TGTGCCAGCAGTGGGGGACTAGCTTTGCCCGGGGAGCTGTTTTTT

v_call: TRBV9
clone_size: -
d_call: -
j_call: TRBJ2-5
cdr3_aa: CASSVGQETQYF
cdr3_nt: TGTGCCAGCAGCGTAGGGCAGGAGACCCAGTACTTC

v_call: TRBV29-1
clone_size: -
d_call: -
j_call: TRBJ2-3
cdr3_aa: CSAESPQGQGTDTQYF
cdr3_nt: TGCAGCGCCGAAAGTCCCCAAGGCCAGGGCACAGATACGCAGTATTTT

v_call: TRBV5-1
clone_size: -
d_call: -
j_call: TRBJ2-3
cdr3_aa: CASSFDTTADTQYF
cdr3_nt: TGCGCCAGCAGCTTTGACACTACCGCGGATACGCAGTATTTT

v_call: TRBV5-1
clone_size: -
d_call: TRBD2
j_call: TRBJ2-1
cdr3_aa: CASSFSAGGYNEQFF
cdr3_nt: TGCGCCAGCAGCTTTTCTGCGGGGGGATACAATGAGCAGTTCTTC

v_call: TRBV6-1
clone_size: once
d_call: TRBD1
j_call: TRBJ1-5
cdr3_aa: CATWDRLSNQPQHF
cdr3_nt: TGTGCCACCTGGGACAGATTAAGCAATCAGCCCCAGCATTTT

v_call: TRBV6-1
clone_size: few
d_call: TRBD1
j_call: TRBJ2-7
cdr3_aa: CASNNRGYEQYF
cdr3_nt: TGTGCCAGCAATAACAGGGGCTACGAGCAGTACTTC

v_call: TRBV28
clone_size: few
d_call: -
j_call: TRBJ1-1
cdr3_aa: CASSLSSPIEAFF
cdr3_nt: TGTGCCAGCAGTTTATCAAGTCCTATTGAAGCTTTCTTT

v_call: TRBV10-3
clone_size: -
d_call: TRBD2
j_call: TRBJ2-7
cdr3_aa: CATGLAGGGFYEQYF
cdr3_nt: TGTGCCACCGGACTAGCGGGAGGAGGCTTCTACGAGCAGTACTTC

v_call: TRBV6-5
clone_size: -
d_call: TRBD2
j_call: TRBJ2-1
cdr3_aa: CASSQGTSRNEQFF
cdr3_nt: TGTGCCAGCAGTCAGGGGACTAGCAGGAATGAGCAGTTCTTC

v_call: TRBV6-6
clone_size: -
d_call: -
j_call: TRBJ2-2
cdr3_aa: CASRQGPNTGELFF
cdr3_nt: TGTGCCAGCAGGCAGGGCCCGAACACCGGGGAGCTGTTTTTT

v_call: TRBV14
clone_size: -
d_call: -
j_call: TRBJ1-1
cdr3_aa: CASSQGRTGRTEAFF
cdr3_nt: TGTGCCAGCAGCCAAGGTAGGACCGGACGCACTGAAGCTTTCTTT

v_call: TRBV5-4
clone_size: -
d_call: -
j_call: TRBJ1-1
cdr3_aa: CASSSGGTPRQAFF
cdr3_nt: TGTGCCAGCAGCTCCGGGGGAACCCCCCGTCAAGCTTTCTTT

v_call: TRBV5-1
clone_size: once
d_call: -
j_call: TRBJ2-7
cdr3_aa: CASSLVGGSTYEQYF
cdr3_nt: TGCGCCAGCAGCTTGGTCGGCGGTAGCACCTACGAGCAGTACTTC

v_call: TRBV7-9
clone_size: -
d_call: -
j_call: TRBJ2-7
cdr3_aa: CASSLGSTGLDEQYF
cdr3_nt: TGTGCCAGCAGCTTAGGGAGCACGGGGTTGGACGAGCAGTACTTC

v_call: TRBV4-1
clone_size: -
d_call: TRBD1
j_call: TRBJ2-5
cdr3_aa: CASSLRETTGGGETQYF
cdr3_nt: TGCGCCAGCAGCCTTCGCGAGACCACAGGGGGTGGAGAGACCCAGTACTTC

v_call: TRBV20-1
clone_size: -
d_call: -
j_call: TRBJ2-5
cdr3_aa: CSARTQETQYF
cdr3_nt: TGCAGTGCAAGGACCCAAGAGACCCAGTACTTC

v_call: TRBV6-6
clone_size: few
d_call: TRBD1
j_call: TRBJ1-3
cdr3_aa: CASRSGTGAGNTIYF
cdr3_nt: TGTGCCAGCAGGTCCGGGACAGGGGCTGGAAACACCATATATTTT

v_call: TRBV5-1
clone_size: -
d_call: -
j_call: TRBJ1-2
cdr3_aa: CASSLWEGETGYTF
cdr3_nt: TGCGCCAGCAGCTTATGGGAGGGGGAGACTGGCTACACCTTC

v_call: TRBV28
clone_size: -
d_call: -
j_call: TRBJ2-1
cdr3_aa: CASSLSAINEQFF
cdr3_nt: TGTGCCAGCAGTTTATCCGCCATTAATGAGCAGTTCTTC

v_call: TRBV7-2
clone_size: -
d_call: -
j_call: TRBJ1-1
cdr3_aa: CASSRGGGNTEAFF
cdr3_nt: TGTGCCAGCAGTCGGGGAGGCGGAAACACTGAAGCTTTCTTT

v_call: TRBV2
clone_size: -
d_call: TRBD1
j_call: TRBJ2-7
cdr3_aa: CASQGAYEQYF
cdr3_nt: TGTGCCAGCCAGGGGGCCTACGAGCAGTACTTC

v_call: TRBV6-6
clone_size: -
d_call: TRBD1
j_call: TRBJ2-1
cdr3_aa: CASSGGTGVQFF
cdr3_nt: TGTGCCAGCAGTGGCGGGACAGGGGTGCAGTTCTTC

v_call: TRBV10-3
clone_size: -
d_call: -
j_call: TRBJ2-3
cdr3_aa: CAIRGIADTQYF
cdr3_nt: TGTGCCATCAGAGGGATTGCAGATACGCAGTATTTT

v_call: TRBV6-6
clone_size: -
d_call: TRBD1
j_call: TRBJ1-3
cdr3_aa: CATQRQGPGNTIYF
cdr3_nt: TGTGCCACCCAGAGACAGGGCCCTGGAAACACCATATATTTT

v_call: TRBV6-1
clone_size: -
d_call: TRBD2
j_call: TRBJ2-3
cdr3_aa: CACSGSTDTQYF
cdr3_nt: TGTGCATGTAGCGGGTCCACAGATACGCAGTATTTT

v_call: TRBV7-9
clone_size: -
d_call: TRBD2
j_call: TRBJ2-1
cdr3_aa: CASSLVPSGSRDEQFF
cdr3_nt: TGTGCCAGCAGCTTAGTACCTAGCGGGAGTAGGGATGAGCAGTTCTTC

v_call: TRBV7-8
clone_size: -
d_call: TRBD2
j_call: TRBJ2-7
cdr3_aa: CASSSRRERYEQYF
cdr3_nt: TGTGCCAGCAGCTCCCGGCGGGAGCGGTACGAGCAGTACTTC

v_call: TRBV18
clone_size: -
d_call: -
j_call: TRBJ2-5
cdr3_aa: CASSLGLQETQYF
cdr3_nt: TGTGCCAGCTCACTTGGACTGCAAGAGACCCAGTACTTC

v_call: TRBV6-4
clone_size: -
d_call: -
j_call: TRBJ1-1
cdr3_aa: CASSYDRSNTEAFF
cdr3_nt: TGTGCCAGCAGTTACGACAGATCGAACACTGAAGCTTTCTTT

v_call: TRBV28
clone_size: -
d_call: -
j_call: TRBJ2-3
cdr3_aa: CASSPAERQFHTQYF
cdr3_nt: TGTGCCAGCAGTCCCGCCGAACGTCAGTTCCATACGCAGTATTTT

v_call: TRBV5-1
clone_size: -
d_call: TRBD2
j_call: TRBJ2-1
cdr3_aa: CASSLDGGSSYNEQFF
cdr3_nt: TGCGCCAGCAGCTTGGACGGGGGGAGCTCCTACAATGAGCAGTTCTTC

v_call: TRBV28
clone_size: few
d_call: TRBD1
j_call: TRBJ2-7
cdr3_aa: CAGQGPSYEQYF
cdr3_nt: TGTGCCGGACAGGGACCCTCCTACGAGCAGTACTTC

v_call: TRBV6-5
clone_size: -
d_call: -
j_call: TRBJ2-7
cdr3_aa: CASSPRVGYYEQYF
cdr3_nt: TGTGCCAGCAGTCCCCGAGTCGGGTACTACGAGCAGTACTTC

v_call: TRBV5-1
clone_size: -
d_call: -
j_call: TRBJ1-1
cdr3_aa: CASTTDSNTEAFF
cdr3_nt: TGCGCCAGCACGACAGACTCGAACACTGAAGCTTTCTTT